Shown below are 16 T cell receptor beta chains from a single sample sequenced in a study of T cell responses to AZD1222 COVID-19 vaccine. Method: immunoSEQ multiplex PCR; TCRdb's copy keeps in-frame clones and lacks some. The sample has about 100,000 clones, about nine tenths seen once. Here the sequenced sample was peripheral blood, taken on day 0 of AZD1222 vaccination. The receptor set was obtained from an adult in good health.

This clone was observed a handful of times. The chain couples TRBV7-8 to TRBJ2-7; D uncertain. The CDR3 is 13 amino acids. From germline, CDR1 is SGHVS and CDR2 FQNEAQ. Trimming removed 3 bases from V and 1 base from J, with 7 bases in between. CDR3 DNA sequence: TGTGCCAGCAGCTTTCCAGCTTCCTACGAGCAGTACTTC. This gives the protein CASSFPASYEQYF.

This rearrangement joins TRBV6-1 to TRBJ2-3; 9 nucleotides align to TRBD2. The CDR3 has 13 residues. V dropped 1 base and J dropped 8; count of bases not matched to a gene: 1. From germline, CDR1 is MNHNS and CDR2 SASEGT. The CDR3: CASSEGLAATQYF. CDR3 coding DNA: TGTGCCAGCAGTGAAGGACTAGCGGCTACGCAGTATTTT.

V and J are TRBV7-9 and TRBJ2-2; D is unclear. The CDR3 contains 14 residues. Deletions cut 5 bases from V and 6 bases from J, with 13 bases between. The V gene's germline CDR1 is SEHNR and CDR2 FQNEAQ (reference sequence). This CDR3 reads CASSHDSAAGELFF. The CDR3, as DNA: TGTGCCAGCAGCCATGACTCCGCTGCCGGGGAGCTGTTTTTT.

The chain uses TRBV10-2 and TRBJ2-4, with 16 bases matching TRBD2. The V segment lost 0 bases and the J segment 13 bases; nucleotides outside the gene matches: 12. This CDR3 region has 18 residues. CDR1 is WSHSY and CDR2 is SAAADI in the germline V gene. DNA for the CDR3: TGCGCCAGCAGTGAGTCGGGACTAGCGGGAGGGTTTTCGGCTATGCAGTACTTC. This gives the protein CASSESGLAGGFSAMQYF.

This rearrangement joins TRBV7-8 to TRBJ2-1; 9 nucleotides line up with TRBD2. Germline assignment: CDR1 SGHVS and CDR2 FQNEAQ. Trimming cost V 4 bases and J 4 bases; bases outside gene matches: 8. The CDR3 length is 16 residues. The chain's CDR3 is CASSYRLAVNYNEQFF. DNA for the CDR3: TGTGCCAGCAGCTACCGACTAGCGGTAAATTACAATGAGCAGTTCTTC.

The chain joins TRBV3-1 (or the pseudogene TRBV3-2) to TRBJ2-5, with unresolved D. The CDR3 extends over 12 amino acids. V lost 1 base and J lost 9, with 9 bases in between. Looked up from germline, CDR1 is LGHDT and CDR2 is YNNKEL (reference sequence). CDR3 residues: CASSQGPTPQYF. CDR3 in DNA: TGTGCCAGCAGCCAAGGGCCCACCCCCCAGTACTTC.

The V and J genes are TRBV10-2 and TRBJ2-1; 11 nucleotides agree with TRBD2. Trimming took 3 bases from V and 3 from J; bases not matched to a gene: 7. The germline gives CDR1 WSHSY, CDR2 SAAADI. The CDR3 is 17 amino acids. CDR3 nucleotides: TGCGCCAGCAGTGACGGTAGCGGGAGGGATAACTACAATGAGCAGTTCTTC. This translates into CASSDGSGRDNYNEQFF.

This chain links TRBV29-1 with TRBJ1-2; 8 nucleotides match TRBD1. Germline V lookup: CDR1 SQVTM, CDR2 ANQGSEA. This CDR3 comprises 15 residues. V lost 0 bases to trimming and J lost 7 bases; unmatched junction nucleotides: 10. The CDR3 sequence is CSVEDPQGATGGYTF. CDR3 DNA: TGCAGCGTTGAAGATCCCCAGGGGGCAACGGGTGGCTACACCTTC.

The CDR3 here is CASSVGGPGELFF. The CDR3 coding sequence is TGTGCCAGCAGCGTAGGGGGTCCCGGGGAGCTGTTTTTT. The rearrangement uses TRBV9 and TRBJ2-2; D is undetermined. V was shortened by 0 bases and J by 6 bases, with 6 bases between the two germline ends. Germline-derived CDR1 and CDR2 are SGDLS and YYNGEE. The CDR3 contains 13 residues.

This rearrangement joins TRBV30 to TRBJ1-2; D perhaps matches TRBD1 (5 bases). The CDR3 is made up of 15 amino acids. V gave up 0 bases and J gave up 3 bases, with 14 bases separating them. Germline V gene lookup returns CDR1 GTSNPN and CDR2 SVGIG (reference sequence). CDR3 amino acids: CAWSVHRGSYYGYTF. CDR3 DNA: TGTGCCTGGAGTGTACATAGGGGATCGTACTATGGCTACACCTTC. Drawing the rest from reference TRBV30 and TRBJ1-2, the complete variable domain is SQTIHQWPATLVQPVGSPLSLECTVEGTSNPNLYWYRQAAGRGLQLLFYSVGIGQISSEVPQNLSASRPQDRQFILSSKKLLLSDSGFYLCAWSVHRGSYYGYTFGSGTRLTVV.

The chain couples TRBV6-1 to TRBJ2-1; possibly TRBD2 for D (5 bases). The CDR3 is 14 amino acids. Germline V CDR1 and CDR2: MNHNS, SASEGT. Trimming shortened V by 0 bases and J by 5 bases, and 8 bases separated the two germline ends. CDR3 residues: CASSEAGGHNEQFF. In DNA form, the CDR3 reads TGTGCCAGCAGTGAAGCTGGAGGCCACAATGAGCAGTTCTTC.

This sequence joins TRBV4-2 and TRBJ2-2; D gene uncertain. The germline gives CDR1 LGHNA, CDR2 YNFKEQ. The V gene lost 1 base and the J gene lost 3 bases, with 21 bases spanning the gap. The length of the CDR3 is 19 residues. CDR3 sequence: CASSQGSNMVVIDTGELFF. CDR3 in DNA: TGTGCCAGCAGCCAAGGAAGTAACATGGTAGTAATAGACACCGGGGAGCTGTTTTTT.

This clone was seen once. The V gene is TRBV16, the J gene TRBJ2-5, with D possibly being TRBD2 (5 bases). V was cut by 2 bases and J by 4 bases, with 11 bases left in between. The CDR3 is 14 amino acids. In germline, CDR1 is KGHSY, CDR2 FQNENV. DNA of the CDR3: TGTGCCAGCAGCCAAAGTGCCCGGGGAGAGACCCAGTACTTC. Amino acids: CASSQSARGETQYF.

The V gene is TRBV3-1 (or the pseudogene TRBV3-2), the J gene TRBJ1-5; D may be TRBD1 (6 bases). Germline V gives CDR1 LGHDT, CDR2 YNNKEL (reference sequence). V lost 3 bases, J lost 6 bases, and 15 bases lay in between. The CDR3 sequence is 15 residues long. CDR3 bases: TGTGCCAGCAGCCAGGCAGGGGCGACCGGTCAGCCCCAGCATTTT. It codes for CASSQAGATGQPQHF.

The chain joins TRBV5-4 to TRBJ1-2; weak D call: TRBD1 (5 bases). CDR1 and CDR2 from the germline V gene are SGHNT and YYREEE (reference sequence). V lost 1 base, J lost 3 bases, and 13 bases lay in between. The CDR3 extends over 15 amino acids. The CDR3 DNA is TGTGCCAGCAGCTTGTATGGGGGATCGGACTATGGCTACACCTTC. It encodes CASSLYGGSDYGYTF. Combining the CDR3 with reference TRBV5-4 and TRBJ1-2 gives the whole variable domain ETGVTQSPTHLIKTRGQQVTLRCSSQSGHNTVSWYQQALGQGPQFIFQYYREEENGRGNFPPRFSGLQFPNYSSELNVNALELDDSALYLCASSLYGGSDYGYTFGSGTRLTVV.

The chain joins TRBV5-1 to TRBJ2-7, with D possibly TRBD1 on 5 matching bases. The V gene lost 0 bases and the J gene lost 4 bases, with 35 bases spanning the gap. Germline V lookup: CDR1 SGHRS, CDR2 YFSETQ. This CDR3 has 22 residues. In nucleotides, the CDR3 is TGCGCCAGCAGCTTGGGCTTAGGGCAGGGTAAAGGCGGACGGACCTCTGGGTACGAGCAGTACTTC. Its protein product is CASSLGLGQGKGGRTSGYEQYF.